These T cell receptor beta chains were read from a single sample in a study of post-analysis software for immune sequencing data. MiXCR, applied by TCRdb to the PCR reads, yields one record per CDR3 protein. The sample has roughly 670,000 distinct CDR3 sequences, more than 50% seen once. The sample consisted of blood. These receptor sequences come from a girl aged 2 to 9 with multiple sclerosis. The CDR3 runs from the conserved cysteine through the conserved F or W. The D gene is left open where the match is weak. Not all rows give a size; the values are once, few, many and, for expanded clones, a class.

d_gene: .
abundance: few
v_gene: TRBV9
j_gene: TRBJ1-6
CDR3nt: TGTGCCAGCAGCGTTCTAGCCGGACACAGGTATAATTCACCCCTCCACTTT
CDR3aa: CASSVLAGHRYNSPLHF

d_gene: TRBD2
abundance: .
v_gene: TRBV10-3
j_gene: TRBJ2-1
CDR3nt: TGTGCCATCAGTGATAGCGGGGGGAACTCCTACAATGAGCAGTTCTTC
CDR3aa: CAISDSGGNSYNEQFF

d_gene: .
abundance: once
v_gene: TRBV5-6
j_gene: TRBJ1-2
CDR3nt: TGTGCCAGCAGCTTGGGCGGGGACGTCTATGGCTACACCTTC
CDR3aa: CASSLGGDVYGYTF

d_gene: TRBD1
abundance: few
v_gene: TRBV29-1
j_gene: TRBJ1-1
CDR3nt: TGCAGCGTTCGACAGGGACTTGGCGCTGAAGCTTTCTTT
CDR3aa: CSVRQGLGAEAFF

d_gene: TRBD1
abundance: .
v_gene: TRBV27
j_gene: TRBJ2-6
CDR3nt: TGTGCCAGCAGTTCTATTGCCGGGACAGAAAACTCTGGGGCCAACGTCCTGACTTTC
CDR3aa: CASSSIAGTENSGANVLTF

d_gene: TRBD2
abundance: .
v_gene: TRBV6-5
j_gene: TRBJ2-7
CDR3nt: TGTGCCAGCAGCCAGCCACTAGCGGGAGGGAAAAACGAGCAGTACTTC
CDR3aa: CASSQPLAGGKNEQYF

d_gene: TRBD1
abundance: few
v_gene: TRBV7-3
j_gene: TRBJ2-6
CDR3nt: TGTGCCAGCAGCATCGACCACGGACAGGCCAGCTCTGGGGCCAACGTCCTGACTTTC
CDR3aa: CASSIDHGQASSGANVLTF

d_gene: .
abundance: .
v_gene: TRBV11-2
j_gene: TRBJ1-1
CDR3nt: TGTGCCAGCAGCTTGAGTTATTCTGCAGGGTGGGCTTTCTTT
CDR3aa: CASSLSYSAGWAFF

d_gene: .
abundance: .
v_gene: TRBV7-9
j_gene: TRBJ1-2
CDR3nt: TGTGCCAGCAGCCCAGCAAGGGTCTATGGCTACACCTTC
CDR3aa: CASSPARVYGYTF

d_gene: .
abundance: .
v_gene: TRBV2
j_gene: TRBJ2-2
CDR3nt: TGTGCCAGCAGTGAGGCGGGACAGATGAACACCGGGGAGCTGTTTTTT
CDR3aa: CASSEAGQMNTGELFF

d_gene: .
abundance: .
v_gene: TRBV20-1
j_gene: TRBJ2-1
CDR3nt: TGCAGTGCTGACCCCCTAGCGCCATACAATGAGCAGTTCTTC
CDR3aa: CSADPLAPYNEQFF

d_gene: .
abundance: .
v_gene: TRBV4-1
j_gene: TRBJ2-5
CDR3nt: TGCGCCAGCAGCCAAGAGCCGATCCAAGAGACCCAGTACTTC
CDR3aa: CASSQEPIQETQYF

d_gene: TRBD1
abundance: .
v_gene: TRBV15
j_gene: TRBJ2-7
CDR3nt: TGTGCCACCAGCCGCGGACAGGGGACGGGTGAGCAGTACTTC
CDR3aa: CATSRGQGTGEQYF

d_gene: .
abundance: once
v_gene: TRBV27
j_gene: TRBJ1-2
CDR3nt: TGTGCCAGCAGTGACCTGAGTAACTATGGCTACACCTTC
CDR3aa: CASSDLSNYGYTF

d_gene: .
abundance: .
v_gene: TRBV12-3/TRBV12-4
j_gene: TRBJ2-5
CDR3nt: TGTGCCAGCAGTTTTTTAGGGGTGGAGACCCAGTACTTC
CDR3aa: CASSFLGVETQYF

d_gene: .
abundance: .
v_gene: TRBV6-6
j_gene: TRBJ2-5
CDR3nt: TGTGCCAGCAACTCCGGTGGGCCTGGGGAGACCCAGTACTTC
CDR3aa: CASNSGGPGETQYF

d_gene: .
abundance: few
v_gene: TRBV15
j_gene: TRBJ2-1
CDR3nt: TGTGCCACCAGCAGAGATGCAGGGGAGTATGAGCAGTTCTTC
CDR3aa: CATSRDAGEYEQFF

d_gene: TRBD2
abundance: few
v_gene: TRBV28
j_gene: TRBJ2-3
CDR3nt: TGTGCCAGCATCGGCTCGGGACTAGCGGGATTCACAGATACGCAGTATTTT
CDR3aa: CASIGSGLAGFTDTQYF

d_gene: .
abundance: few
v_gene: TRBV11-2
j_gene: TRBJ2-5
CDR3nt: TGTGCCAGCAGCTTAGGGACCACAGGCCAAGAGACCCAGTACTTC
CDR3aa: CASSLGTTGQETQYF

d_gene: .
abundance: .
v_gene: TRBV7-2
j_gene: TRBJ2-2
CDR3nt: TGTGCCAGCAGACAGGACACTTCGAACACCGGGGAGCTGTTTTTT
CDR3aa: CASRQDTSNTGELFF

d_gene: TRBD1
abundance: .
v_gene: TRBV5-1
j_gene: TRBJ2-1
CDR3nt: TGCGCCAGCAGAGAGGGACAGGGAGCGGACAATGAGCAGTTCTTC
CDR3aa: CASREGQGADNEQFF

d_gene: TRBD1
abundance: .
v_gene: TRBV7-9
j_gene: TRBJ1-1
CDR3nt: TGTGGCAGCAGTTTAGAGAACAGGGGGGAAGCTTTCTTT
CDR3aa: CGSSLENRGEAFF

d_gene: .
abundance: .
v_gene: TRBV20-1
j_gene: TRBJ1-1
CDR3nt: TGCAGTGCCTTGACAGGGAACACTGAAGCTTTCTTT
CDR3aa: CSALTGNTEAFF

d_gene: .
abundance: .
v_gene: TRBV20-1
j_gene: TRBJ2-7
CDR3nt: TGCAGTGCTAGACCCACCGGGGGTCAGACCTACGAGCAGTACTTC
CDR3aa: CSARPTGGQTYEQYF

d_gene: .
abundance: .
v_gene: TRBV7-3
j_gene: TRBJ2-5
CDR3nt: TGTGCCAGCAGCTTATGGGCGGCGCCGGGCGATGAGCAGTACTTC
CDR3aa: CASSLWAAPGDEQYF

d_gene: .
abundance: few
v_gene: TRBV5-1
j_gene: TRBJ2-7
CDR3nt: TGCGCCAGCAGCTTGAGGGGGGGAATAGAAGAGCAGTACTTC
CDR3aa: CASSLRGGIEEQYF